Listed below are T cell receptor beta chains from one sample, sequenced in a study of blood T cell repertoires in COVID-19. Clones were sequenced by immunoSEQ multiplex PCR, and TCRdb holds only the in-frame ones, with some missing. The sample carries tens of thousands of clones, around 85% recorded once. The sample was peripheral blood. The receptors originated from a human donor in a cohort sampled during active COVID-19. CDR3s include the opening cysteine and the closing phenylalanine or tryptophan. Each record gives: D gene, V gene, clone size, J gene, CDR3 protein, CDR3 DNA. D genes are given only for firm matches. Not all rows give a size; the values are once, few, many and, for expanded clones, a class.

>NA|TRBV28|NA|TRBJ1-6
CASSWQGNSPLHF
TGTGCCAGCAGTTGGCAGGGAAATTCACCCCTCCACTTT
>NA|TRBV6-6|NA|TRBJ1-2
CASSYSRESYGYTF
TGTGCCAGCAGTTACTCCCGCGAATCCTATGGCTACACCTTC
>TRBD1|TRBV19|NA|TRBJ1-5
CASSPQGATAQPQHF
TGTGCCAGTAGTCCACAGGGGGCGACGGCTCAGCCCCAGCATTTT
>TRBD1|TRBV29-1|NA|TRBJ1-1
CSAGQGADTEAFF
TGCAGCGCCGGACAGGGGGCGGACACTGAAGCTTTCTTT
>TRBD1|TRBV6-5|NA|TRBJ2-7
CASSYTQGYEQYF
TGTGCCAGCAGTTACACACAGGGGTACGAGCAGTACTTC
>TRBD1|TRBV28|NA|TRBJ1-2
CASRTGQGNYGYTF
TGTGCCAGCAGGACGGGACAGGGTAACTATGGCTACACCTTC
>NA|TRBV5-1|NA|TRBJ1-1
CASSLVGAGVNTEAFF
TGCGCCAGCAGCTTGGTAGGCGCTGGAGTGAACACTGAAGCTTTCTTT
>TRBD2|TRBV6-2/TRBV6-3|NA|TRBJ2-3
CASSSGGSDTQYF
TGTGCCAGCAGCAGCGGGGGGTCAGATACGCAGTATTTT
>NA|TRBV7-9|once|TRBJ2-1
CASNRWAEQFF
TGTGCCAGCAACCGGTGGGCTGAGCAGTTCTTC
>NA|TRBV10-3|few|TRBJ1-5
CATRSTGDQPQHF
TGTGCCACCAGATCTACAGGAGACCAGCCCCAGCATTTT
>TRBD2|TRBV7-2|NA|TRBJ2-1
CASSVQLAGPLNEQFF
TGTGCCAGCAGCGTCCAACTAGCGGGCCCTCTCAATGAGCAGTTCTTC
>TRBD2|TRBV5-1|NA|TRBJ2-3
CASSLGLAGTDTQYF
TGCGCCAGCAGTTTGGGACTAGCGGGCACAGATACGCAGTATTTT
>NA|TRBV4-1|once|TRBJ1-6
CASSKPSGTTDSPLHF
TGCGCCAGCAGCAAGCCCTCCGGGACTACGGATTCACCCCTCCACTTT
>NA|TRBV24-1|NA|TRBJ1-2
CATSDSAGYTF
TGTGCCACCAGTGATTCTGCGGGCTACACCTTC
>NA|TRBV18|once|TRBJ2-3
CASSPTGVSTDTQYF
TGTGCCAGCTCACCAACGGGGGTGAGCACAGATACGCAGTATTTT
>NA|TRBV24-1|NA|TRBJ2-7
CATLRAGHSYEQYF
TGTGCCACCTTGCGAGCGGGACACTCCTACGAGCAGTACTTC
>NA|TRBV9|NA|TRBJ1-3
CASSVVPHLSGNTIYF
TGTGCCAGCAGCGTAGTCCCACATCTCTCTGGAAACACCATATATTTT
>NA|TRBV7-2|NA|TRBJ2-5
CASSLSSGGLGTQYF
TGTGCCAGCAGCTTAAGTTCGGGGGGCCTCGGGACCCAGTACTTC
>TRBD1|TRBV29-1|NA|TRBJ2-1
CSVERGTESSYNEQFF
TGCAGCGTTGAAAGGGGGACAGAGAGCTCCTACAATGAGCAGTTCTTC
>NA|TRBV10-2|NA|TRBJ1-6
CASSESGRAPLHF
TGCGCCAGCAGTGAGTCTGGGCGAGCACCCCTCCACTTT
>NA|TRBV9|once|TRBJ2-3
CASSVRARGADTQYF
TGTGCCAGCAGCGTACGGGCCCGGGGAGCAGATACGCAGTATTTT
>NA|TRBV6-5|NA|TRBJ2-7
CASRRGQRYEQYF
TGTGCCAGCAGACGAGGACAGCGCTACGAGCAGTACTTC
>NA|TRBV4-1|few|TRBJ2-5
CASSRYGAVARGETQYF
TGCGCCAGCAGCCGGTATGGGGCAGTCGCCAGGGGAGAGACCCAGTACTTC
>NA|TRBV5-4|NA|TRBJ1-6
CASSLEQGVNSPLHF
TGTGCCAGCAGCTTGGAACAGGGAGTTAATTCACCCCTCCACTTT
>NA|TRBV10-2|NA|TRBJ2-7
CASSDSYEQYF
TGCGCCAGCAGTGATAGCTACGAGCAGTACTTC
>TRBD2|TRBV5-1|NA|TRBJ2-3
CASSQRGGPPDTQYF
TGCGCCAGCAGCCAGCGGGGGGGCCCCCCAGATACGCAGTATTTT
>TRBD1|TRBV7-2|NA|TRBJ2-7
CASSQRDSVYEQYF
TGTGCCAGCAGCCAAAGGGACAGCGTCTACGAGCAGTACTTC
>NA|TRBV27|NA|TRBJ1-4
CASSWREREKLFF
TGTGCCAGCAGTTGGAGGGAGCGGGAAAAACTGTTTTTT
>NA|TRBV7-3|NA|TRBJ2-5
CASSLGQGYQETQYF
TGTGCCAGCAGCTTGGGTCAGGGGTACCAAGAGACCCAGTACTTC
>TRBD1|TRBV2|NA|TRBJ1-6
CASSAGGNLFLDSPLHF
TGTGCCAGCAGCGCAGGGGGAAATTTGTTCCTGGATTCACCCCTCCACTTT
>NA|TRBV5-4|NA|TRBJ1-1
CASQSVRNTEAFF
TGTGCCTCCCAAAGCGTCCGGAACACTGAAGCTTTCTTT
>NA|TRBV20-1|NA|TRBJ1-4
CSASPTTNEKLFF
TGCAGTGCTAGTCCCACAACTAATGAAAAACTGTTTTTT
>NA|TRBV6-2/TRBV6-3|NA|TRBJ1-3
CASSYFPTGVSGNTIYF
TGTGCCAGCAGTTACTTCCCGACAGGCGTCTCTGGAAACACCATATATTTT
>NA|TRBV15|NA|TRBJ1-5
CATSRGANQPQHF
TGTGCCACCAGCCGGGGGGCCAATCAGCCCCAGCATTTT
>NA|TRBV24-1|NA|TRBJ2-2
CATSDLGPGNTGELFF
TGTGCCACCAGTGATTTGGGGCCGGGAAACACCGGGGAGCTGTTTTTT
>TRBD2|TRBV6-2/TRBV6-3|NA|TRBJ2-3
CASSYAAGGLTDTQYF
TGTGCCAGCAGTTACGCGGCGGGGGGGCTAACAGATACGCAGTATTTT
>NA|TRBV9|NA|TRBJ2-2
CASSVRELPGELFF
TGTGCCAGCAGCGTACGAGAATTACCCGGGGAGCTGTTTTTT
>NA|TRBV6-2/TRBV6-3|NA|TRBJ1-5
CASSYPPRTGGPQHF
TGTGCCAGCAGTTACCCCCCCAGGACCGGGGGGCCCCAGCATTTT
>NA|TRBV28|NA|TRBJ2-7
CASSSSNRDAEQYF
TGTGCCAGCAGTTCGTCTAACAGGGACGCCGAGCAGTACTTC
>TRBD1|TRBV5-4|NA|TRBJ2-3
CASSWTGGTDTQYF
TGTGCCAGCAGCTGGACAGGGGGCACAGATACGCAGTATTTT
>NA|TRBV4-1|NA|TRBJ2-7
CASSQGTVYEQYF
TGCGCCAGCAGCCAAGGGACAGTCTACGAGCAGTACTTC
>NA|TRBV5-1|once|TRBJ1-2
CASSLAVQRGYGYTF
TGCGCCAGCAGCTTGGCGGTCCAGCGGGGCTATGGCTACACCTTC
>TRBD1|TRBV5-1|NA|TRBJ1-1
CASSSHRGSTEAFF
TGCGCCAGCAGCTCCCACAGGGGAAGCACTGAAGCTTTCTTT
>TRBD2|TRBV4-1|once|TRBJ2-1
CASPGTSGVNSYNEQFF
TGCGCCAGCCCCGGGACTAGCGGGGTTAACTCCTACAATGAGCAGTTCTTC
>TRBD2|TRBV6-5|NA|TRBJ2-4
CASSYSMRGSKNIQYF
TGTGCCAGCAGTTACTCGATGCGGGGGTCCAAAAACATTCAGTACTTC
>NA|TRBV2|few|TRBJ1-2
CASSVSTGIIDGYTF
TGTGCCAGCAGTGTCTCGACAGGTATAATCGATGGCTACACCTTC
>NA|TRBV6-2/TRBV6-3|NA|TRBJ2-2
CASSSYTGNTGELFF
TGTGCCAGCAGTAGTTATACAGGGAACACCGGGGAGCTGTTTTTT
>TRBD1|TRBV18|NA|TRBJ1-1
CASSSGTGLNTEAFF
TGTGCCAGCTCATCCGGGACAGGTTTGAACACTGAAGCTTTCTTT
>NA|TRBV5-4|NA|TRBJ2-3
CASSFHGHGTDTQYF
TGTGCCAGCAGCTTCCATGGACATGGCACAGATACGCAGTATTTT
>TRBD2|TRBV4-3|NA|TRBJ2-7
CASSQDLASGGHEQYF
TGCGCCAGCAGCCAAGATCTGGCTAGCGGGGGGCACGAGCAGTACTTC
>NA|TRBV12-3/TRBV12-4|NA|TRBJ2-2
CASTRDTGELFF
TGTGCCAGCACCAGGGACACCGGGGAGCTGTTTTTT
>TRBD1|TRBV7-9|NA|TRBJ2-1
CASSPPFRDRAQWQFF
TGTGCCAGCAGTCCTCCTTTCCGGGACAGGGCCCAATGGCAGTTCTTC
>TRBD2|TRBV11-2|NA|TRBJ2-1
CASNPSGAPNEQFF
TGTGCCAGCAACCCTAGCGGGGCCCCCAATGAGCAGTTCTTC
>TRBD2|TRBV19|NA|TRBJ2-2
CASGSGGGPTGELFF
TGTGCCAGTGGTTCGGGGGGGGGCCCCACCGGGGAGCTGTTTTTT
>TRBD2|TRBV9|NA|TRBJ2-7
CASSAGLAGINHEQYF
TGTGCCAGCAGCGCGGGACTAGCGGGGATTAACCACGAGCAGTACTTC
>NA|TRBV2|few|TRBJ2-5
CASSDPPLDSRFWYGTQYF
TGTGCCAGCAGTGACCCCCCCCTGGACTCCAGGTTTTGGTATGGGACCCAGTACTTC
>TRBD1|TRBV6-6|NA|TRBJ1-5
CASSLGTGGNQPQHF
TGTGCCAGCAGTTTAGGGACAGGGGGCAATCAGCCCCAGCATTTT